This T cell receptor (beta chain) was captured in a study of T cells in Graves' hyperthyroidism and ophthalmopathy. The CDR3 has 16 residues. In germline, CDR1 is GTSNPN, CDR2 SVGIG (reference sequence). The V and J ends lost 2 bases and 7 bases, in that order; junction bases with no gene match: 5. There were TCR beta CDR3 regions amplified from RNA transcripts. HTBI primers were employed in a first-round RT-PCR of the TCR CDR3. TCRdb redid the calling of the multiplex PCR reads with MiXCR, one entry per CDR3 protein. The table includes under 650,000 distinct CDR3 sequences, under 20% detected once. As regards this clonotype: Its target is not known.

Study results and limitations: Separation of ophthalmopathy from stable hyperthyroidism was achieved by a 13 V-J model.

Patients aged 18 to 65 had newly diagnosed hyperthyroidism of under 2 months' duration. Diagnosing involved the use of clinical symptoms, serum thyroxine and TRAb, thyroid ultrasound and orbital computed tomography. About 9.4 ml fresh peripheral blood yielded the PBMCs. The receptor's source is a woman in her 30s with Graves' hyperthyroidism. The sample comprised blood. The rearrangement joins TRBV30 to TRBJ2-2, with 15 bases aligning to TRBD2. The DNA of the CDR3 is TGTGCCTGGAGTTACCTGGGACTAGCGGGAGGCGGGGAGCTGTTTTTT. Translation gives CAWSYLGLAGGGELFF.